The 13 T cell receptor beta chains presented below share a single source sample, sequenced in a study of control samples from healthy donors and cancer patients. Sequencing was performed with immunoSEQ multiplex PCR; in TCRdb, only in-frame clones are kept and a portion is missing. The sample carries about 60,000 clones, roughly 90% recorded once. Sequenced material: PBMCs. The receptors shown here come from a man in his forties with colorectal cancer.

In its sample, this clone was seen a few times. Written as DNA, the CDR3 is TGTGCCAGCAGTCAGAAGGGGACCGGGGAGCTGTTTTTT. It codes for CASSQKGTGELFF. This chain joins TRBV7-9 and TRBJ2-2; D may be TRBD1 (5 bases). V was pared by 6 bases and J by 5 bases, with 10 bases between. Germline V CDR1 and CDR2: SEHNR, FQNEAQ (reference sequence). This CDR3 comprises 13 residues.

This clone showed up just once. This chain connects TRBV19 to TRBJ1-2, with 9 bases aligning to TRBD1. V shed 1 base, J shed 4 bases, and the junction held 4 bases outside the gene matches. The CDR3 loop spans 15 amino acids. Germline V gene sequence: CDR1 LNHDA, CDR2 SQIVND (reference sequence). DNA of the CDR3: TGTGCCAGTAGTATAGGCCGGACAGGGGCCTATGGCTACACCTTC. This codes for CASSIGRTGAYGYTF.

The rearrangement uses TRBV9 and TRBJ1-3; D might be TRBD1 (6 bases). This CDR3 region has 17 residues. Germline CDR1 is SGDLS and CDR2 is YYNGEE. V lost 0 bases to trimming and J lost 4 bases, with 17 bases between them. CDR3 residues: CASSVGGGPTGGNTIYF. CDR3 DNA sequence: TGTGCCAGCAGCGTAGGTGGGGGGCCCACGGGAGGAAACACCATATATTTT. The entire variable domain, with the rest obtained from reference TRBV9 and TRBJ1-3, is as follows: DSGVTQTPKHLITATGQRVTLRCSPRSGDLSVYWYQQSLDQGLQFLIQYYNGEERAKGNILERFSAQQFPDLHSELNLSSLELGDSALYFCASSVGGGPTGGNTIYFGEGSWLTVV.

The chain couples TRBV7-2 to TRBJ1-1; D remains unclear. The CDR3 is made up of 15 amino acids. Germline V gene data show CDR1 as SGHTA and CDR2 as FQGNSA. V lost 3 bases and J 0 bases, leaving 11 bases between the germline ends. CDR3 residues: CASSFTWGLNTEAFF. The DNA for the CDR3 is TGTGCCAGCAGCTTCACTTGGGGTCTGAACACTGAAGCTTTCTTT.

The chain employs TRBV5-4 and TRBJ2-7, with D possibly TRBD1 on 6 matching bases. Trimming cost V 4 bases and J 2 bases, with 19 bases left between them. Germline CDR1 and CDR2: SGHNT and YYREEE (reference sequence). The CDR3 is made up of 16 amino acids. The CDR3 DNA reads TGTGCCAGCAGCGGGAACAGGGCGGGTGGACCCTACGAGCAGTACTTC. Translated: CASSGNRAGGPYEQYF.

The rearrangement uses TRBV21-1 and TRBJ2-7. TRBV21-1 is noted as a pseudogene. The CDR3 covers 12 residues. CDR3 protein: CASSQRIYEQYF. CDR3 nucleotides: TGTGCCAGCAGCCAAAGAATCTACGAGCAGTACTTC.

The chain joins TRBV25-1 to TRBJ2-5; no reliable D call. The germline V and J ends were trimmed by 6 bases and 5 bases, with 4 bases remaining between them. The CDR3 totals 10 residues. CDR1 is MGHDK and CDR2 is SYGVNS in the germline V gene. The CDR3 bases are TGTGCCAGCAGGTCGGAGACCCAGTACTTC. This translates into CASRSETQYF.

For the CDR3, the DNA is TGCGCCAGCAGTCGAAAACAGGGGGCCGGCACTGAAGCTTTCTTT. This encodes CASSRKQGAGTEAFF. The chain carries TRBV5-1 and TRBJ1-1; TRBD1 matches at 9 bases. The CDR3 has 15 amino acids. Germline loops: CDR1 SGHRS, CDR2 YFSETQ. V gave up 5 bases and J gave up 4 bases; unmatched junction bases: 9.

This chain connects TRBV19 to TRBJ1-5; 9 bases fit TRBD1. Germline CDR1 LNHDA, CDR2 SQIVND (reference sequence). This CDR3 is 16 amino acids long. V was clipped by 5 bases and J by 2 bases; unmatched bases: 7. CDR3 coding DNA: TGTGCCAGTAGTCCCCGGACAGGGGAGGGCAATCAGCCCCAGCATTTT. Translation gives CASSPRTGEGNQPQHF. The complete variable domain, with remaining parts taken from reference TRBV19 and TRBJ1-5, reads DGGITQSPKYLFRKEGQNVTLSCEQNLNHDAMYWYRQDPGQGLRLIYYSQIVNDFQKGDIAEGYSVSREKKESFPLTVTSAQKNPTAFYLCASSPRTGEGNQPQHFGDGTRLSIL.

The J gene is TRBJ1-3, the V gene TRBV7-9, with D perhaps matching TRBD1 (6 bases). V was clipped by 5 bases and J by 3 bases, with 17 bases between them. This CDR3 is 16 amino acids long. Looked up from germline, CDR1 is SEHNR and CDR2 is FQNEAQ (reference sequence). This chain's CDR3 is CASSKEVRGLGNTIYF. The CDR3, as DNA: TGTGCCAGCAGCAAAGAGGTGCGGGGGCTTGGAAACACCATATATTTT.

This chain uses TRBV30 with TRBJ1-2; TRBD1 aligns across 12 bases. This CDR3 comprises 16 residues. Germline V CDR1 and CDR2: GTSNPN, SVGIG (reference sequence). V trimming: 3 bases; J trimming: 5 bases; junction bases outside the gene matches: 10. The CDR3 region is CAWRGDRGLEGYGYTF. The CDR3 nucleotides read TGTGCCTGGAGAGGGGACAGGGGGCTTGAAGGGTATGGCTACACCTTC.

The genes are TRBV19 and TRBJ1-5; D unclear. Between the trimmed V and J ends, which lost 5 bases and 0 bases, there was a span of 17 bases. The germline V gene has CDR1 LNHDA and CDR2 SQIVND (reference sequence). This CDR3 spans 17 amino acids. CDR3 DNA sequence: TGTGCCAGTAGTCTCAGGCACGGAGCAGATAGCAATCAGCCCCAGCATTTT. Translating gives CASSLRHGADSNQPQHF.

CDR3 DNA sequence: TGTGCCAGCAGCCTCACAGGGGAAAAACTGTTTTTT. Its protein is CASSLTGEKLFF. This rearrangement joins TRBV11-3 to TRBJ1-4, with D tentatively TRBD1 (6 bases). Between the trimmed V and J ends, which lost 5 bases and 8 bases, there was a span of 9 bases. The CDR3 is 12 residues long. Looked up from germline, CDR1 is SGHNT and CDR2 is YENEEA.